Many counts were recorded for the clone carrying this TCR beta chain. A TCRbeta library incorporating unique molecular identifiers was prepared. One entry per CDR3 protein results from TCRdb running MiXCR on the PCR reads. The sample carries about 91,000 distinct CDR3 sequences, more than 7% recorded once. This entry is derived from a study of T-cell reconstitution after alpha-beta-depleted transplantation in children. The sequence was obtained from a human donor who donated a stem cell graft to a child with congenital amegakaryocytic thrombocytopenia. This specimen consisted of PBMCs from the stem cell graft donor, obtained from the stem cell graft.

In DNA form, the CDR3 reads TGCAGTGCTAGGACCAGTGATGCAGATACGCAGTATTTT. This gives the protein CSARTSDADTQYF. The chain links TRBV20-1 to TRBJ2-3; D is ambiguous. Germline loops: CDR1 DFQATT, CDR2 SNEGSKA (reference sequence). The length of the CDR3 is 13 residues. Trimming removed 3 bases at V and 4 bases at J, with 11 bases between.